This TCR beta chain was captured by sequencing in a study of T cell clonotyping in hematopoietic cell transplantation. Sequencing was performed with immunoSEQ multiplex PCR; in TCRdb, only in-frame clones are kept and a portion is missing. The top ten hold roughly 20% of the sample, which has about 3,100 clones, approximately 60% seen once. V lost 7 bases and J lost 7, with 13 bases in between. Germline values: CDR1 SQVTM, CDR2 ANQGSEA. CDR3 size: 12 residues. This clone came up a few times. The receptor's source is a female patient aged 25-40 years who had an allogeneic stem cell transplant, so T cells may come from the graft donor. Some clones in this sample may be carry-over from other donors' samples. The J gene is TRBJ2-2, the V gene TRBV29-1, with D possibly matching TRBD2 (6 bases). The sequencing used peripheral blood mononuclear cells, collected 30 days after allogeneic stem cell transplant. The CDR3 DNA is TGCAGCGCCAGAGCGGGTGACGGGGAGCTGTTTTTT. Its protein is CSARAGDGELFF.